A single sample is the source of the 21 T cell receptor beta chains below, sequenced in a study of spatial heterogeneity in lung cancer. Indicated time point: sample taken at primary tumor resection. Each CDR3 protein gets one entry after TCRdb re-called the 5' RACE reads with MiXCR. The sample records more than 60,000 distinct CDR3 sequences, 8% being singletons. Source: PBMCs, taken at surgery. These receptors originate from a male donor with early-stage non-small cell lung cancer.

In its sample, this clonotype was seen a few times. The chain has TRBV7-2 and TRBJ1-2, with 7 bases lining up with TRBD1. The CDR3 loop spans 12 amino acids. Germline V gene sequence: CDR1 SGHTA, CDR2 FQGNSA. After removal of 5 bases from V and 7 bases from J, the junction contained 4 bases not matched to a gene. CDR3: CASSTTGFGYTF. CDR3 coding DNA: TGTGCCAGCAGCACGACAGGGTTTGGCTACACCTTC.

This clonotype has a handful of counts. V is TRBV6-2 or TRBV6-3 and J is TRBJ1-1; 11 bases fit TRBD1. Germline V gene sequence: CDR1 MNHEY, CDR2 SVGEGT. J gave up 3 bases and V 6 bases, and 9 bases lay outside the gene matches. This CDR3 region has 16 residues. CDR3 sequence: CASSLRDRGLYTEAFF. In DNA, the CDR3 is TGTGCCAGCAGCCTCCGGGACAGGGGGTTATACACTGAAGCTTTCTTT.

In its sample, this clonotype was seen many times. The chain joins TRBV29-1 to TRBJ2-7; the D gene is possibly TRBD1 (5 bases). V lost 4 bases, J lost 7 bases, and 11 bases lay in between. The length of the CDR3 is 11 residues. The germline gives CDR1 SQVTM, CDR2 ANQGSEA. Here the CDR3 DNA reads TGCAGCGTTGGGGGCGGAAGTGAGCAGTACTTC. Translating it yields CSVGGGSEQYF.

In its sample, this clonotype was seen a few times. The chain combines TRBV15 with TRBJ2-7; 8 bases agree with TRBD1. The V and J ends lost 0 bases and 3 bases, in that order; junction bases with no gene match: 4. The CDR3 spans 15 residues. CDR1 is LNHNV and CDR2 is YYDKDF in the germline V gene (reference sequence). The CDR3 loop is CATSRDAGTGYEQYF. The CDR3 bases are TGTGCCACCAGCAGAGATGCCGGGACAGGCTACGAGCAGTACTTC.

As concerns this clonotype: This could be a read error, since a much larger clone is one nucleotide away. This sequence joins TRBV30 and TRBJ2-7, with 9 nucleotides matching TRBD2. This CDR3 contains 14 residues. Germline values: CDR1 GTSNPN, CDR2 SVGIG (reference sequence). Trimming removed 2 bases from V and 5 bases from J; junction bases left unmatched: 7. CDR3 loop: CAWSRREGGDEQYF. The CDR3 DNA reads as TGTGCCTGGAGTCGGCGGGAGGGCGGCGACGAGCAGTACTTC.

This clonotype has at least ten counts. The chain uses TRBV10-3 and TRBJ1-1, with D tentatively TRBD1 (5 bases). Germline V gene data show CDR1 as ENHRY and CDR2 as SYGVKD. The CDR3 has 13 amino acids. V was pared by 4 bases and J by 4 bases, with 10 bases between. This CDR3 reads CAISVGTGTEAFF. The CDR3 region has the DNA TGTGCCATCAGTGTTGGGACCGGCACTGAAGCTTTCTTT.

This clonotype was recorded at least ten times. The chain employs TRBV7-9 and TRBJ2-5, with 10 bases lining up with TRBD1. The junction had 6 bases not matched to a gene; V was cut back by 7 bases and J by 4 bases. Germline values: CDR1 SEHNR, CDR2 FQNEAQ (reference sequence). The CDR3 extends over 14 amino acids. CDR3 in DNA: TGTGCCAGCACCTCTAGGACAGGGGGAGAGACCCAGTACTTC. Amino acid sequence: CASTSRTGGETQYF.

J is TRBJ2-1 and V is TRBV10-3, with a weak D call TRBD1 (5 bases). V lost 6 bases and J 1 base, leaving 13 bases between the germline ends. This CDR3 comprises 15 residues. Germline CDR1 reads ENHRY; CDR2 reads SYGVKD. CDR3 sequence reads: CAISDQGASYNEQFF. The CDR3 DNA is TGTGCCATCAGCGACCAGGGCGCTTCCTACAATGAGCAGTTCTTC.

The chain couples TRBV7-6 to TRBJ2-1, with D perhaps TRBD1 or TRBD2 (6 bases each). Germline V gene data show CDR1 as SGHVS and CDR2 as FNYEAQ. The CDR3 covers 15 residues. The germline V and J ends were trimmed by 7 bases and 6 bases, with 19 bases remaining between them. The CDR3 sequence: CASKGRGGLFNEQFF. As DNA, the CDR3 is TGTGCCAGCAAGGGACGAGGGGGACTTTTCAATGAGCAGTTCTTC. The whole variable domain, filled in from reference TRBV7-6 and TRBJ2-1, reads GAGVSQSPRYKVTKRGQDVALRCDPISGHVSLYWYRQALGQGPEFLTYFNYEAQQDKSGLPNDRFSAERPEGSISTLTIQRTEQRDSAMYRCASKGRGGLFNEQFFGPGTRLTVL.

This clonotype turned up a few times. This chain uses TRBV27 with TRBJ1-4; D ambiguous. Trimming pared 8 bases from V and 5 bases from J, leaving 15 bases between. Germline-derived CDR1 and CDR2 are MNHEY and SMNVEV (reference sequence). The length of the CDR3 is 14 residues. The CDR3 bases are TGTGCCAGCCGGTGGAAGGGAGAGAATGAAAAACTGTTTTTT. The encoded protein is CASRWKGENEKLFF.

This clonotype came up many times. V usage is TRBV20-1 and J usage is TRBJ2-1; D not resolved. Germline V gives CDR1 DFQATT, CDR2 SNEGSKA (reference sequence). V gave up 1 base and J gave up 6 bases, with 16 bases separating them. The CDR3 loop spans 15 amino acids. DNA for the CDR3: TGCAGTGCTAGAGCCCTTAAACAGCTACGCAATGAGCAGTTCTTC. This codes for CSARALKQLRNEQFF.

The CDR3 region has the DNA TGTGCCAGTAGTAGGACCGGGACGAACTACGAGCAGTACTTC. Its translation: CASSRTGTNYEQYF. This rearrangement joins TRBV19 to TRBJ2-7; either TRBD1 or TRBD2 may supply D (5 bases each). The V gene lost 4 bases and the J gene lost 3 bases, with 13 bases spanning the gap. The CDR3 consists of 14 residues. Germline loops: CDR1 LNHDA, CDR2 SQIVND (reference sequence).

This clonotype was picked up a small number of times. This chain links TRBV7-9 with TRBJ2-7, with TRBD1 as a possible D gene (5 bases). V dropped 1 base and J dropped 5 bases, with 18 bases sitting between them. Germline values: CDR1 SEHNR, CDR2 FQNEAQ (reference sequence). The CDR3 extends over 16 amino acids. The CDR3 here is CASSLGGERQGHEQYF. The CDR3 DNA follows: TGTGCCAGCAGCTTAGGCGGAGAGAGGCAGGGCCACGAGCAGTACTTC. The full variable domain, with the rest looked up from reference TRBV7-9 and TRBJ2-7, is DTGVSQNPRHKITKRGQNVTFRCDPISEHNRLYWYRQTLGQGPEFLTYFQNEAQLEKSRLLSDRFSAERPKGSFSTLEIQRTEQGDSAMYLCASSLGGERQGHEQYFGPGTRLTVT.

This clonotype was picked up many times. The V and J genes are TRBV5-1 and TRBJ1-1, with D tentatively TRBD1 (6 bases). This CDR3 is 18 amino acids long. Between the trimmed V and J ends, which lost 1 base and 3 bases, there was a span of 22 bases. The germline V gene has CDR1 SGHRS and CDR2 YFSETQ. This chain's CDR3 is CASSLWKQGEGLDTEAFF. Written as DNA, the CDR3 is TGCGCCAGCAGCTTGTGGAAACAGGGAGAAGGTTTGGACACTGAAGCTTTCTTT.

The table lists this clonotype with a few counts. The chain joins TRBV4-3 to TRBJ2-4; D perhaps matches TRBD2 (5 bases). From germline, CDR1 is LGHNA and CDR2 YSLEER. The CDR3 consists of 16 residues. Trimming cost V 0 bases and J 1 base, with 10 bases left between them. The CDR3 spells CASSQDPAGAKNIQYF. CDR3 bases: TGCGCCAGCAGCCAAGACCCCGCGGGCGCCAAAAACATTCAGTACTTC.

This clonotype was seen at least ten times. The rearrangement uses TRBV28 and TRBJ2-7; D is unresolved. Trimming cost V 3 bases and J 1 base, with 4 bases left between them. This CDR3 is 12 amino acids long. Germline values: CDR1 MDHEN, CDR2 SYDVKM. The CDR3, as DNA: TGTGCCAGCAGTTTGCTTTCCTACGAGCAGTACTTC. Translating gives CASSLLSYEQYF.

This clonotype has a handful of counts. The chain's CDR3 is CAISEGRGGPSGGEQFF. The CDR3 DNA reads TGTGCCATCAGTGAGGGTCGGGGAGGGCCGAGCGGAGGGGAGCAGTTCTTC. The chain is built from TRBV10-3 and TRBJ2-1, with 7 bases matching TRBD2. Germline values: CDR1 ENHRY, CDR2 SYGVKD. This CDR3 spans 17 amino acids. The trim removed 2 bases at V and 10 bases at J, leaving 17 bases unmatched.

This clonotype was observed a handful of times. The chain uses TRBV19 and TRBJ1-5; D unclear. V was pared by 6 bases and J by 9 bases, with 21 bases between. The CDR3 length is 15 residues. The germline V gene encodes CDR1 LNHDA and CDR2 SQIVND (reference sequence). The CDR3 coding sequence is TGTGCCAGTAGGTCAGGAGGGAGGCCCTTAGCGCCCCAGCATTTT. It translates to CASRSGGRPLAPQHF.

This rearrangement joins TRBV6-2 or TRBV6-3 to TRBJ2-1; D may be TRBD1 or TRBD2 (6 bases each). This CDR3 contains 13 residues. V was pared by 10 bases and J by 10 bases, with 20 bases between. CDR1 and CDR2 from the germline V gene are MNHEY and SVGEGT. In nucleotides, the CDR3 is TGTGCCATCACAGGGTGGGGGGAAGGAGAGCAGTTCTTC. It is translated as CAITGWGEGEQFF.

This chain links TRBV19 with TRBJ2-5; possible D gene TRBD2, 5 bases. V shed 2 bases and J shed 4 bases, with 14 bases lying between them. The CDR3 covers 15 residues. The germline V gene encodes CDR1 LNHDA and CDR2 SQIVND (reference sequence). For the CDR3, the DNA is TGTGCCAGTAGTATACTCGGGGTCCCCCGAGAGACCCAGTACTTC. This codes for CASSILGVPRETQYF.

There are many counts of this clonotype. The V gene is TRBV5-1, the J gene TRBJ1-2, with D possibly being TRBD1 (5 bases). Trimming shortened V by 5 bases and J by 3 bases, and 8 bases separated the two germline ends. The CDR3 is 12 amino acids. CDR1 is SGHRS, CDR2 YFSETQ, per germline. The CDR3 protein is CASSGGDYGYTF. DNA of the CDR3: TGCGCCAGCAGTGGAGGGGACTATGGCTACACCTTC.